This T cell receptor (beta chain) was recovered during a study of a mutant IDH1 vaccine in newly diagnosed glioma. About the research overall: Eight vaccine doses were administered to patients at weeks 1, 3, 5, 7, 11, 15, 19 and 23. There were roughly 62% males and about 38% females among treated patients, whose mean age was approximately 41 years. Pretreatment consisted of radiotherapy, temozolomide, or both, with most receiving both. Study outcomes and limitations: Changes in top peripheral clonotypes did not appear linked to pseudoprogression.

Regarding this clone: The antigen is undetermined.

Documented time point: week 11, during vaccination. A single vaccine dose contained 300 ug of mutant IDH1 20-mer peptide, and topical imiquimod was used with it. Germline V gene lookup returns CDR1 SGHDT and CDR2 YYEEEE. Trimming removed 4 bases from V and 6 bases from J, with 16 bases in between. The CDR3 is 14 amino acids. Here immunoSEQ multiplex PCR was the method, and the copy in TCRdb shows in-frame clones only, minus some. The table records 120,000 or so clones, roughly 75% of them present only once. This sequence joins TRBV5-6 and TRBJ1-1; D not certain. The clonotype comes from a man aged 40-50 years with glioma. The sequencing used PBMCs, collected from a glioma patient whose treatment included an IDH1 peptide vaccine. CDR3 bases: TGTGCCAGCAGCCTTACCGACCCAGCGCCTGAAGCTTTCTTT. It codes for CASSLTDPAPEAFF.